This record concerns one T cell receptor (beta chain) sequence. Its target is unknown. PCR used 60 Vbeta primers and 13 Jbeta primers. In the original analysis: Later work found 65 million to 90 million unique TCR beta chains, with about 10 million shared. The assay was immunoSEQ multiplex PCR, and TCRdb's table has in-frame clones only and misses some. That table is the source of V, J and clone size, and D and trimming were worked out from the DNA. This repertoire shows 150,000 to 180,000 clones, 60% to 85% found once; its top ten account for about 4%. The sample comes from a study of cytomegalovirus exposure and HLA in healthy donors. The overall study: An earlier analysis identified more than 90 million unique TCR beta sequences in 150 million to 200 million T cells.

General study findings and limits: Immune exposure information available was restricted to CMV serostatus.

The CDR3 has 14 residues. Germline values: CDR1 SGHRS, CDR2 YFSETQ. The germline V and J ends were trimmed by 0 bases and 2 bases, with 8 bases remaining between them. This clonotype originated in a woman in her 40s in good health and CMV-seronegative. The chain combines TRBV5-1 with TRBJ2-5; no firm D call. The sample comprised PBMCs. The CDR3 sequence is CASSLGAVQETQYF. CDR3 DNA sequence: TGCGCCAGCAGCTTGGGGGCAGTGCAAGAGACCCAGTACTTC.